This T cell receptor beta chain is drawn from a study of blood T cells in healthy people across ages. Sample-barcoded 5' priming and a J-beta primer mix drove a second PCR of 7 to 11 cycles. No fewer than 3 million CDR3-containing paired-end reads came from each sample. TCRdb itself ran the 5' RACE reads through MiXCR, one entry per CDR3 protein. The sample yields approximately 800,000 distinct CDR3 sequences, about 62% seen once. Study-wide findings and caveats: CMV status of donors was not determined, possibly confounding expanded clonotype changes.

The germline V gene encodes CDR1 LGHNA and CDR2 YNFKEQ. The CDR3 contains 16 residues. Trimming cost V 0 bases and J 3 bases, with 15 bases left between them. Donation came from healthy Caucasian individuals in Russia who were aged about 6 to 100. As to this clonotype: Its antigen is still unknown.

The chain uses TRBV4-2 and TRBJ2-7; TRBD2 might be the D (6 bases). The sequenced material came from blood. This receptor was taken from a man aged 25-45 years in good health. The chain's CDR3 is CASSQDATRVFYEQYF. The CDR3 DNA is TGTGCCAGCAGCCAAGACGCGACTAGGGTTTTCTACGAGCAGTACTTC.